These 9 T cell receptor beta chains came from one sample sequenced in a study of cytomegalovirus exposure and HLA in healthy donors. PCR involved 60 Vbeta and 13 Jbeta primers. Assay used: immunoSEQ multiplex PCR; TCRdb lists only in-frame clones, some missing. The sample has 110,000 to 150,000 clones; approximately 80% are singletons. What was sequenced was PBMCs. Every receptor here comes from a male donor in good health and CMV-seronegative.

In the case of this clone: At one end, the junction sequence differs from germline, possibly due to a read error. This rearrangement joins TRBV27 to TRBJ2-7; D perhaps matches TRBD2 (5 bases). The CDR3 is made up of 12 amino acids. CDR1 is MNHEY, CDR2 SMNVEV, per germline (reference sequence). For the CDR3, the DNA is TGTGCCAGCAGTCTGTCTGGCGGGCGGCCCCGCTTC. Protein: CASSLSGGRPRF.

The chain is built from TRBV9 and TRBJ2-3; 7 positions agree with TRBD2. This CDR3 spans 14 amino acids. Trimming at V came to 4 bases and at J to 6 bases, leaving 8 bases not matched to a gene. The V gene's germline CDR1 is SGDLS and CDR2 YYNGEE. The CDR3 protein is CASSPREGMDTQYF. CDR3 nucleotide sequence: TGTGCCAGCAGCCCCAGGGAGGGCATGGATACGCAGTATTTT.

The chain uses TRBV30 and TRBJ2-3, with 8 bases matching TRBD2. CDR1 is GTSNPN and CDR2 is SVGIG in the germline V gene (reference sequence). Trimming at V came to 0 bases and at J to 9 bases, leaving 11 bases not matched to a gene. This CDR3 region has 15 residues. The CDR3 DNA reads TGTGCCTGGAGTGTCGGGGGGGCCAAGTCAGGGACGCAGTATTTT. It yields the protein CAWSVGGAKSGTQYF.

The chain has TRBV14 and TRBJ2-7; D unresolved. This CDR3 is 14 amino acids long. Germline V gene sequence: CDR1 SGHDN, CDR2 FVKESK. V was clipped by 0 bases and J by 5 bases, with 11 bases between them. The CDR3 coding sequence is TGTGCCAGCAGCCAAGATAGAGACACCAACGAGCAGTACTTC. Translating gives CASSQDRDTNEQYF.

This clone was counted between two and nine times. This rearrangement joins TRBV7-2 to TRBJ1-4; D gene unclear. This CDR3 comprises 15 residues. Deletions cut 4 bases from V and 0 bases from J, with 9 bases between. CDR1 is SGHTA, CDR2 FQGNSA, per germline. CDR3 nucleotides: TGTGCCAGCAGCTCGGGTAGTGCAACTAATGAAAAACTGTTTTTT. The encoded protein is CASSSGSATNEKLFF.

This chain links TRBV30 with TRBJ1-5; D is unresolved. Germline V gene lookup returns CDR1 GTSNPN and CDR2 SVGIG (reference sequence). The CDR3 is made up of 13 amino acids. With 0 bases removed from V and 4 bases from J, the gap between germline ends came to 7 bases. In DNA, the CDR3 is TGTGCCTGGAGTGTAAGACAAAATCAGCCCCAGCATTTT. Its protein product is CAWSVRQNQPQHF. The entire variable domain, with the rest obtained from reference TRBV30 and TRBJ1-5, is as follows: SQTIHQWPATLVQPVGSPLSLECTVEGTSNPNLYWYRQAAGRGLQLLFYSVGIGQISSEVPQNLSASRPQDRQFILSSKKLLLSDSGFYLCAWSVRQNQPQHFGDGTRLSIL.

The chain combines TRBV7-3 with TRBJ2-7, with a weak D call TRBD2 (6 bases). The V gene's germline CDR1 is SGHTA and CDR2 FQGTGA. V gave up 5 bases and J gave up 4 bases, with 18 bases separating them. The CDR3 consists of 15 residues. The CDR3 DNA reads TGTGCCAGCAGCCCGTCCGGAGGGGACCCATACGAGCAGTACTTC. Protein: CASSPSGGDPYEQYF.

The rearrangement uses TRBV4-1 and TRBJ2-2, with 8 bases lining up with TRBD1. The CDR3 spans 17 residues. The V gene's germline CDR1 is MGHRA and CDR2 YSYEKL. The trim removed 5 bases at V and 6 bases at J, leaving 14 bases unmatched. CDR3 in DNA: TGCGCCAGCAGCAAGACCCATCAGGGGGCGGGTCCCGGGGAGCTGTTTTTT. It translates to CASSKTHQGAGPGELFF.

J is TRBJ2-7 and V is TRBV11-2; D not certain. V was clipped by 5 bases and J by 6 bases, with 11 bases between them. The CDR3 contains 12 residues. CDR1 and CDR2 (germline): SGHAT, FQNNGV. The CDR3 nucleotides read TGTGCCAGCAGCCCACTGTCGGGCGAGCAGTACTTC. Encoded protein: CASSPLSGEQYF. Full variable domain (remainder filled in from reference TRBV11-2 and TRBJ2-7): EAGVAQSPRYKIIEKRQSVAFWCNPISGHATLYWYQQILGQGPKLLIQFQNNGVVDDSQLPKDRFSAERLKGVDSTLKIQPAKLEDSAVYLCASSPLSGEQYFGPGTRLTVT.